This TCR beta chain emerged from a study of T cell repertoires in cytomegalovirus infection. General study results and limits: Of the TCR beta families, the public ones yielded a cumulative frequency that identified carriers of CMV plus the relevant HLA. HLA-C-restricted, CMV-specific TCR beta clonotypes were dominant ex vivo.

MiXCR was run by TCRdb on the reads, yielding one entry per CDR3 protein. Altogether around 310,000 distinct CDR3 sequences are present, around a sixth being singletons, with the ten largest covering around 12%. This clonotype was observed at least ten times. Its specificity is not known. CDR1 is DFQATT and CDR2 is SNEGSKA in the germline V gene (reference sequence). The CDR3 has 17 amino acids. V lost 3 bases to trimming and J lost 3 bases, with 23 bases between them. This chain uses TRBV20-1 with TRBJ1-1; a weak D match, TRBD1 (6 bases). The sequence was obtained from a human donor in good health (CMV status not recorded). Some clones in this sample may be carry-over from other donors' samples. The specimen was PBMCs. The DNA of the CDR3 is TGCAGTGCTAGGGCCCTTCACAGGGAATGGAGGGACACTGAAGCTTTCTTT. It specifies CSARALHREWRDTEAFF.